These 24 T cell receptor beta chains came from one sample sequenced in a study of blood T cell repertoires in COVID-19. Only in-frame clones appear in the TCRdb table, and some are missing; sequencing was by immunoSEQ multiplex PCR. The sample yields roughly 64,000 clones, 72% seen once. The sample consisted of PBMCs or T cells enriched from blood (not recorded which). The receptors here all came from a woman aged 55-70 years who had been exposed to COVID-19.

The chain is built from TRBV30 and TRBJ1-5; TRBD1 aligns across 7 bases. The CDR3 loop spans 16 amino acids. J lost 5 bases, V lost 0 bases, and 10 bases had no gene match. The germline V gene has CDR1 GTSNPN and CDR2 SVGIG (reference sequence). The CDR3 is CAWSVGGPGTDQPQHF. The DNA for the CDR3 is TGTGCCTGGAGTGTAGGTGGGCCCGGGACAGATCAGCCCCAGCATTTT.

The chain has TRBV9 and TRBJ1-1, with D possibly TRBD1 on 6 matching bases. V was shortened by 0 bases and J by 2 bases, with 8 bases between the two germline ends. CDR3 size: 14 residues. Germline lookup yields CDR1 SGDLS and CDR2 YYNGEE. The chain's CDR3 is CASSVVGTNTEAFF. As DNA, the CDR3 is TGTGCCAGCAGCGTAGTTGGGACAAACACTGAAGCTTTCTTT.

The chain links TRBV11-2 to TRBJ2-1, with 9 bases identical to TRBD2. Germline V gene sequence: CDR1 SGHAT, CDR2 FQNNGV. Losses at the gene ends were 2 bases for V and 4 bases for J; bases not matched to a gene: 6. CDR3 length: 16 residues. CDR3 region: CASSLIAGGVYNEQFF. CDR3 coding DNA: TGTGCCAGCAGCTTAATCGCGGGAGGGGTTTACAATGAGCAGTTCTTC.

This rearrangement joins TRBV18 to TRBJ1-5; weak D call: TRBD1 (6 bases). Germline CDR1 is KGHSH and CDR2 is LQKENI. V dropped 8 bases and J dropped 4 bases, with 9 bases sitting between them. The CDR3 has 12 residues. The CDR3 loop is CASKQGNQPQHF. The CDR3 nucleotides are TGTGCCAGCAAACAGGGTAATCAGCCCCAGCATTTT.

The gene calls are TRBV28 and TRBJ2-4; 10 bases align to TRBD2. The CDR3 extends over 18 amino acids. Germline CDR1 MDHEN, CDR2 SYDVKM. V trimming: 5 bases; J trimming: 0 bases; junction bases outside the gene matches: 10. Written as DNA, the CDR3 is TGTGCCAGCAGTCCGGGACTAGCGACCGTACTAGCCAAAAACATTCAGTACTTC. Its protein is CASSPGLATVLAKNIQYF. The variable domain in full, completed from reference TRBV28 and TRBJ2-4, reads DVKVTQSSRYLVKRTGEKVFLECVQDMDHENMFWYRQDPGLGLRLIYFSYDVKMKEKGDIPEGYSVSREKKERFSLILESASTNQTSMYLCASSPGLATVLAKNIQYFGAGTRLSVL.

The chain recombines TRBV29-1 with TRBJ2-7; unclear D gene. This CDR3 is 11 amino acids long. V lost 3 bases to trimming and J lost 3 bases, with 6 bases between them. CDR1 and CDR2 (germline): SQVTM, ANQGSEA. CDR3 sequence: CSVDSGYEQYF. The CDR3 nucleotides are TGCAGCGTTGACTCGGGCTACGAGCAGTACTTC.

J is TRBJ1-5 and V is TRBV28, with D maybe TRBD1 (5 bases). Trimming stripped 6 bases from V and 12 bases from J, with 21 bases between. Germline lookup yields CDR1 MDHEN and CDR2 SYDVKM. This CDR3 is built from 14 residues. CDR3: CASSSVGGGRSQHF. Written as DNA, the CDR3 is TGTGCCAGCAGCTCCGTGGGGGGAGGAAGAAGCCAGCATTTT.

The V and J genes are TRBV15 and TRBJ1-6; tentatively, D is TRBD1 (6 bases). The germline V gene has CDR1 LNHNV and CDR2 YYDKDF (reference sequence). This CDR3 is 15 amino acids long. V was shortened by 0 bases and J by 4 bases, with 7 bases between the two germline ends. The DNA for the CDR3 is TGTGCCACCAGCAGAGATGGACAGTATAATTCACCCCTCCACTTT. This gives the protein CATSRDGQYNSPLHF.

The chain carries TRBV18 and TRBJ2-5, with D perhaps matching TRBD1 (6 bases). The V end was cut by 4 bases, the J end by 3 bases, with 15 bases between. Germline V gene sequence: CDR1 KGHSH, CDR2 LQKENI. This CDR3 is built from 15 residues. CDR3 residues: CASSLRGSSEETQYF. The CDR3 nucleotides read TGTGCCAGCTCACTCAGGGGCAGCTCGGAAGAGACCCAGTACTTC. The full variable domain, its missing parts supplied by reference TRBV18 and TRBJ2-5, is NAGVMQNPRHLVRRRGQEARLRCSPMKGHSHVYWYRQLPEEGLKFMVYLQKENIIDESGMPKERFSAEFPKEGPSILRIQQVVRGDSAAYFCASSLRGSSEETQYFGPGTRLLVL.

The chain is built from TRBV12-3 or TRBV12-4 and TRBJ1-1, with D unclear. CDR3 length: 12 residues. Deletions cut 3 bases from V and 10 bases from J, with 12 bases between. Here the CDR3 reads CASSFNGPRAFF. The CDR3 bases are TGTGCCAGCAGTTTCAATGGCCCACGAGCTTTCTTT.

The gene calls are TRBV28 and TRBJ2-5; 7 nucleotides align to TRBD1. The germline CDR1 and CDR2 sequences are MDHEN and SYDVKM. V dropped 5 bases and J dropped 1; count of bases not matched to a gene: 4. The CDR3 is 14 residues long. This chain's CDR3 is CASSPWDSQETQYF. The DNA of the CDR3 is TGTGCCAGCAGTCCTTGGGACAGCCAAGAGACCCAGTACTTC.

This clone occurred a few times. This chain joins TRBV14 and TRBJ2-1; D gene unclear. V lost 3 bases and J 5 bases, leaving 2 bases between the germline ends. CDR1 and CDR2 from the germline V gene are SGHDN and FVKESK. The CDR3 has 11 residues. CDR3 in amino acids: CASSHNNEQFF. CDR3 in DNA: TGTGCCAGCAGCCATAACAATGAGCAGTTCTTC.

The CDR3 DNA follows: TGTGCCAGCAGCTTAGAAGCGGGGGGGCTTTTCTTCTTC. It encodes CASSLEAGGLFFF. The chain employs TRBV7-2 and TRBJ2-1; 10 nucleotides line up with TRBD2. Germline CDR1 and CDR2: SGHTA and FQGNSA. After removal of 1 base from V and 16 bases from J, the junction contained 7 bases not matched to a gene. The length of the CDR3 is 13 residues.

The V call is TRBV30, the J call TRBJ1-4; D unclear. The CDR3 sequence is 14 residues long. Trimming left V 5 bases short and J 5 bases short, with 15 bases between. CDR1 is GTSNPN, CDR2 SVGIG, per germline (reference sequence). The CDR3 protein is CAWARTQPNEKLFF. The DNA for the CDR3 is TGTGCCTGGGCCCGAACACAACCGAATGAAAAACTGTTTTTT.

A word on this clone: A junction end diverges from the germline sequence, so it may reflect a read error. V usage is TRBV2 and J usage is TRBJ2-2; tentative D call: TRBD1 (6 bases). Germline values: CDR1 SNHLY, CDR2 FYNNEI. The CDR3 is 13 residues long. Here the CDR3 reads CASSEGQPGELFF. Here the CDR3 DNA reads TGTGCCAGCAGCGAAGGACAGCCCGGGGAGCTGTTTTTT.

This sequence joins TRBV27 and TRBJ1-2, with TRBD1 as a possible D gene (5 bases). Germline values: CDR1 MNHEY, CDR2 SMNVEV (reference sequence). The V end was cut by 6 bases, the J end by 8 bases, with 13 bases between. CDR3 length: 12 residues. CDR3 in amino acids: CASRDMAKGYTF. The DNA of the CDR3 is TGTGCCAGCAGGGACATGGCAAAGGGCTACACCTTC.

J is TRBJ1-5 and V is TRBV18; D unresolved. This CDR3 comprises 16 residues. The germline gives CDR1 KGHSH, CDR2 LQKENI. Deletions cut 1 base from V and 0 bases from J, with 10 bases between. The CDR3 nucleotides read TGTGCCAGCTCACCACAGGGAGGGAATAGCAATCAGCCCCAGCATTTT. Its translation: CASSPQGGNSNQPQHF.

V is TRBV7-8 and J is TRBJ1-1, with D unresolved. The CDR3 runs to 14 residues. Germline CDR1 reads SGHVS; CDR2 reads FQNEAQ. Trimming left V 0 bases short and J 1 base short, with 6 bases between. CDR3 amino acids: CASSLAAGNTEAFF. CDR3 sequence (DNA): TGTGCCAGCAGCTTAGCGGCGGGGAACACTGAAGCTTTCTTT.

The rearrangement links TRBV30 to TRBJ2-7; D may be TRBD1 (6 bases). In germline, CDR1 is GTSNPN, CDR2 SVGIG (reference sequence). This CDR3 is built from 19 residues. Trimming left V 0 bases short and J 0 bases short, with 24 bases between. The DNA for the CDR3 is TGTGCCTGGAGTGTCGGCGACAGGAGGTATCGGGCTGACTCCTACGAGCAGTACTTC. Its protein is CAWSVGDRRYRADSYEQYF.

The rearrangement links TRBV6-2 or TRBV6-3 to TRBJ2-1; 7 bases match TRBD1. CDR1 and CDR2 (germline): MNHEY, SVGEGT. The CDR3 sequence is 16 residues long. The V and J ends lost 4 bases and 8 bases, in that order; junction bases with no gene match: 14. The CDR3 sequence: CASSSTGRKVVHEQFF. In nucleotides, the CDR3 is TGTGCCAGCAGTTCGACAGGGCGGAAAGTGGTCCATGAGCAGTTCTTC.

The chain links TRBV2 to TRBJ2-7; the match to TRBD2 covers 8 bases. The CDR3 consists of 13 residues. The germline CDR1 and CDR2 sequences are SNHLY and FYNNEI. Trimming took 3 bases from V and 2 from J; bases not matched to a gene: 0. The DNA for the CDR3 is TGTGCCAGCAGTGACGGGGGGGCCTACGAGCAGTACTTC. Residues: CASSDGGAYEQYF.

V gene TRBV18 combines with J gene TRBJ1-1, with 12 nucleotides matching TRBD1. The germline V gene encodes CDR1 KGHSH and CDR2 LQKENI. Trimming cost V 6 bases and J 5 bases; bases outside gene matches: 19. The CDR3 is 19 amino acids. The CDR3 DNA follows: TGTGCCAGCTCCTTAAGCCGCGGGACAGGGGGCGAGGGGAAGACTGAAGCTTTCTTT. Its translation: CASSLSRGTGGEGKTEAFF.

CDR3 nucleotide sequence: TGCAGCGTCTTACAGGGGGCTAGATCTGAAGCTTTCTTT. It yields the protein CSVLQGARSEAFF. The rearrangement links TRBV29-1 to TRBJ1-1; 9 positions match TRBD1. The V gene's germline CDR1 is SQVTM and CDR2 ANQGSEA. The CDR3 covers 13 residues. V was clipped by 6 bases and J by 6 bases; unmatched bases: 8. Drawing the rest from reference TRBV29-1 and TRBJ1-1, the complete variable domain is SAVISQKPSRDICQRGTSLTIQCQVDSQVTMMFWYRQQPGQSLTLIATANQGSEATYESGFVIDKFPISRPNLTFSTLTVSNMSPEDSSIYLCSVLQGARSEAFFGQGTRLTVV.

The chain couples TRBV6-5 to TRBJ1-4; perhaps TRBD1 as D (6 bases). Germline values: CDR1 MNHEY, CDR2 SVGAGI. V lost 6 bases, J lost 8 bases, and 16 bases lay in between. This CDR3 has 14 residues. CDR3 sequence: CASSFDRKAEKLFF. Written as DNA, the CDR3 is TGTGCCAGCAGCTTTGACAGGAAGGCCGAAAAACTGTTTTTT.